This T cell receptor (beta chain) was sequenced for a study of blood T cell repertoires in COVID-19. Assay used: immunoSEQ multiplex PCR; TCRdb lists only in-frame clones, some missing. This table holds about 440,000 clones, 90% found once. This CDR3 has 13 residues. The V gene lost 8 bases and the J gene lost 1 base, with 11 bases spanning the gap. Germline V lookup: CDR1 MGHDK, CDR2 SYGVNS. The TCR sequence derives from a man younger than 35 who had recovered from COVID-19. This chain uses TRBV25-1 with TRBJ1-1; D not resolved. The sample was PBMCs or T cells enriched from blood (not recorded which). The DNA of the CDR3 is TGTGCCAGCGGCTCAAGATCGAACACTGAAGCTTTCTTT. Translation gives CASGSRSNTEAFF.